This T cell receptor (beta chain) was captured in a study of OX40 agonist ivuxolimab in advanced cancers. Study at large: Ivuxolimab, an agonist antibody against OX40 (CD134), was given to patients. Three patients got partial responses; one had hepatocellular carcinoma and two had cutaneous melanoma.

Points on this clone: The antigen is unknown.

The V end lost 6 bases, the J end lost 3 bases, and 12 bases lay between the germline ends. CDR3 length: 13 amino acids. Germline CDR1 and CDR2: KGHSH and LQKENI. Assay used: immunoSEQ multiplex PCR; TCRdb lists only in-frame clones, some missing. The sample lists more than 70,000 clones, about 86% occurring once. Study results and caveats: There were, on average, more expanded clones in CD8+ T cells than in CD4+.

The sequence was obtained from an adult with an advanced solid tumor such as melanoma, head and neck, liver or kidney cancer. The genes are TRBV18 and TRBJ2-7, with D possibly TRBD2 on 5 matching bases. This sample comprised CD4+ or CD8+ T cells sorted from blood, obtained in a trial of the OX40 agonist ivuxolimab. Written as DNA, the CDR3 is TGTGCCAGCTCCCTCGCACTAGACTACGAGCAGTACTTC. Translating it yields CASSLALDYEQYF.